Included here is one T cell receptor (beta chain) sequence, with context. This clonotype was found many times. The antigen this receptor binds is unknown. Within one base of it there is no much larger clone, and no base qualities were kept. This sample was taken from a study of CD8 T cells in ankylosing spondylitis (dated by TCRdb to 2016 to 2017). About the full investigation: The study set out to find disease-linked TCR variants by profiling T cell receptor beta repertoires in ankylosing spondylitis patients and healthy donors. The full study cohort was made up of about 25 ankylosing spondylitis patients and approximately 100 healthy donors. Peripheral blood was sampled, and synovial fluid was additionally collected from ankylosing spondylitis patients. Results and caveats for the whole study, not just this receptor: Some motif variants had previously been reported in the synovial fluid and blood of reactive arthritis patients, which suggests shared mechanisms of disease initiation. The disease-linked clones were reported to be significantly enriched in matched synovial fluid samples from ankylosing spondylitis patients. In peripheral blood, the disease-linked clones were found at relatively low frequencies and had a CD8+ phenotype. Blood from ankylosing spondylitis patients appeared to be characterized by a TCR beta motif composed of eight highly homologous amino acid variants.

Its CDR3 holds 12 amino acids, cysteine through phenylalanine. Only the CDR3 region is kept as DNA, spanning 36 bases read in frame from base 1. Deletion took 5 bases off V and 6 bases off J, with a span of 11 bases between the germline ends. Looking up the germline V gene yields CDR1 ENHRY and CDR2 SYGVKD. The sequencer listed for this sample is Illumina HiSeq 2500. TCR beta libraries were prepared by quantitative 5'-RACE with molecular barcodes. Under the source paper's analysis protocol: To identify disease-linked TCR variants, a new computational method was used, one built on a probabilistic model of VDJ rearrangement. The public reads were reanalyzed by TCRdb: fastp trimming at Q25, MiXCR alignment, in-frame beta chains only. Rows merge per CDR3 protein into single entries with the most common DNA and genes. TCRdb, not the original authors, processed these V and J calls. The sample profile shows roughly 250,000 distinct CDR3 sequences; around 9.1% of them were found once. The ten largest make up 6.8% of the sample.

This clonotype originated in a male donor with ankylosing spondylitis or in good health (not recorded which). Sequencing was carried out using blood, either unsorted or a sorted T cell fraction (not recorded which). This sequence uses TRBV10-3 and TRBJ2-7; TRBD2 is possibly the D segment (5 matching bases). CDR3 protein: CAISPIRGEQYF. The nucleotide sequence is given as TGTGCCATCAGTCCTATCCGGGGCGAGCAGTACTTC.